These 30 T cell receptor beta chains were all obtained from the same sample, sequenced in a study of T-cell reconstitution after alpha-beta-depleted transplantation in children. Unique molecular identifiers were used to barcode this TCRbeta library. TCRdb re-called the PCR reads through MiXCR, storing one row per CDR3 protein. Of 500,000 or so distinct CDR3 sequences listed, over 9.5% are singletons. The sequenced sample was PBMCs, mostly from graft donor cells, obtained 180 days after TCRalphabeta/CD19-depleted stem cell transplant. These receptors originate from a female patient under 10 years old who had a stem cell transplant for aplastic anemia, so the T cells may come from the graft donor.

Ten or more counts support this clonotype. The V call is TRBV5-1, the J call TRBJ2-3; D remains unclear. The ends were cut back, 0 bases at V and 2 bases at J, with 16 bases in the middle. CDR1 is SGHRS, CDR2 YFSETQ, per germline. The length of the CDR3 is 17 residues. The CDR3 nucleotides read TGCGCCAGCAGCTTGGTTTTAATGGCGGAGTTCACAGATACGCAGTATTTT. This translates into CASSLVLMAEFTDTQYF.

This clonotype was detected a few times. The V call is TRBV2, the J call TRBJ2-3; D unresolved. CDR3 length equals 13 residues. Germline CDR1 is SNHLY and CDR2 is FYNNEI. Trimming pared 2 bases from V and 4 bases from J, leaving 7 bases between. CDR3 in amino acids: CASSELGPDTQYF. CDR3 DNA: TGTGCCAGCAGTGAACTAGGGCCAGATACGCAGTATTTT.

The table lists this clonotype with a few counts. The chain employs TRBV5-1 and TRBJ2-1; 13 bases are shared with TRBD2. Germline V gives CDR1 SGHRS, CDR2 YFSETQ. With V trimmed by 2 bases and J by 5 bases, 7 bases remained unmatched. The CDR3 has 17 amino acids. The CDR3 DNA reads as TGCGCCAGCAGCTTCCCCGGACTAGCGGGAGCTAACAATGAGCAGTTCTTC. It translates to CASSFPGLAGANNEQFF.

The rearrangement links TRBV7-2 to TRBJ2-1; D gene ambiguous. The CDR3 consists of 17 residues. V was cut by 1 base and J by 0 bases, with 13 bases left in between. Germline V gene data show CDR1 as SGHTA and CDR2 as FQGNSA. The CDR3 protein is CASSLVGAADSYNEQFF. In DNA form, the CDR3 reads TGTGCCAGCAGCTTAGTAGGCGCGGCCGACTCCTACAATGAGCAGTTCTTC.

This clonotype was counted only a few times. The chain joins TRBV7-2 to TRBJ2-7, with D perhaps TRBD1 (6 bases). Germline values: CDR1 SGHTA, CDR2 FQGNSA. Deletions cut 1 base from V and 0 bases from J, with 10 bases between. The CDR3 is 15 amino acids. This CDR3 is CASSLGGTPSYEQYF. In DNA, the CDR3 is TGTGCCAGCAGCTTAGGTGGGACACCCTCCTACGAGCAGTACTTC.

This chain links TRBV5-6 with TRBJ2-3; TRBD2 matches 7 bases. CDR3 length: 17 residues. CDR1 is SGHDT and CDR2 is YYEEEE in the germline V gene. V was pared by 3 bases and J by 2 bases, with 12 bases of the junction left unmatched. The chain's CDR3 is CASSSPTTSRFTDTQYF. CDR3 bases: TGTGCCAGCAGCTCCCCCACGACTAGCAGATTCACAGATACGCAGTATTTT.

This clonotype was picked up a small number of times. The chain recombines TRBV7-2 with TRBJ2-7; weak D call: TRBD2 (6 bases). Germline CDR1 SGHTA, CDR2 FQGNSA. V was cut by 0 bases and J by 0 bases, with 15 bases left in between. CDR3 size: 17 residues. CDR3 sequence: CASSLAGGFSFSYEQYF. The CDR3, as DNA: TGTGCCAGCAGCTTAGCGGGAGGTTTTTCCTTCTCCTACGAGCAGTACTTC. Full variable domain (rest looked up from reference TRBV7-2 and TRBJ2-7): GAGVSQSPSNKVTEKGKDVELRCDPISGHTALYWYRQSLGQGLEFLIYFQGNSAPDKSGLPSDRFSAERTGGSVSTLTIQRTQQEDSAVYLCASSLAGGFSFSYEQYFGPGTRLTVT.

Many counts were recorded for this clonotype. The chain combines TRBV5-1 with TRBJ1-1; perhaps TRBD1 as D (6 bases). Germline assignment: CDR1 SGHRS and CDR2 YFSETQ. V dropped 0 bases and J dropped 0 bases, with 15 bases sitting between them. This CDR3 comprises 17 residues. CDR3 DNA sequence: TGCGCCAGCAGCTTGGTCGGGGGCGCGAGGATGAACACTGAAGCTTTCTTT. Its translation: CASSLVGGARMNTEAFF.

This clonotype occurred a few times. V and J are TRBV7-2 and TRBJ2-5; TRBD2 matches at 8 bases. This CDR3 comprises 16 residues. V was clipped by 3 bases and J by 4 bases; unmatched bases: 10. Germline V gene data show CDR1 as SGHTA and CDR2 as FQGNSA. CDR3 DNA sequence: TGTGCCAGCAGCTTTTCTAGCGGGTCCCCCCCAGAGACCCAGTACTTC. It specifies CASSFSSGSPPETQYF. Full variable domain (rest looked up from reference TRBV7-2 and TRBJ2-5): GAGVSQSPSNKVTEKGKDVELRCDPISGHTALYWYRQSLGQGLEFLIYFQGNSAPDKSGLPSDRFSAERTGGSVSTLTIQRTQQEDSAVYLCASSFSSGSPPETQYFGPGTRLLVL.

The rearrangement links TRBV5-1 to TRBJ2-2; D gene uncertain. V was cut by 0 bases and J by 4 bases, with 22 bases left in between. The germline V gene has CDR1 SGHRS and CDR2 YFSETQ. The CDR3 is made up of 19 amino acids. The CDR3 protein is CASSLAEGDQTWFTGELFF. CDR3 sequence (DNA): TGCGCCAGCAGCTTGGCCGAAGGTGACCAGACATGGTTCACCGGGGAGCTGTTTTTT.

This clonotype was seen more than once but under ten times. The chain is built from TRBV7-2 and TRBJ2-7, with 10 bases matching TRBD2. The germline gives CDR1 SGHTA, CDR2 FQGNSA. The CDR3 length is 15 residues. The ends lost 5 bases at V and 7 bases at J; junction bases unmatched: 11. CDR3 region: CASSPGGSGRLEQYV. The CDR3 DNA is TGTGCCAGCAGCCCAGGGGGTAGCGGGAGGCTAGAGCAGTACGTC.

The J gene is TRBJ1-1, the V gene TRBV20-1, with a possible D match to TRBD1 (6 bases). Germline assignment: CDR1 DFQATT and CDR2 SNEGSKA (reference sequence). The CDR3 sequence is 14 residues long. V was cut by 6 bases and J by 0 bases, with 14 bases left in between. The CDR3 nucleotides are TGCAGTGCCGCGGGGGGCAGATTGAACACTGAAGCTTTCTTT. This encodes CSAAGGRLNTEAFF.

The chain employs TRBV20-1 and TRBJ2-1; 7 bases match TRBD2. V trimming: 1 base; J trimming: 9 bases; junction bases outside the gene matches: 12. Germline CDR1 reads DFQATT; CDR2 reads SNEGSKA (reference sequence). This CDR3 has 15 residues. CDR3 loop: CSARAPPGGTGEQFF. CDR3 bases: TGCAGTGCTAGAGCTCCCCCGGGGGGAACGGGTGAGCAGTTCTTC.

This clonotype was picked up many times. This chain joins TRBV6-5 and TRBJ2-5, with a possible D match to TRBD2 (5 bases). The CDR3 has 13 residues. Germline lookup yields CDR1 MNHEY and CDR2 SVGAGI. V was trimmed by 2 bases and J by 5 bases, leaving 9 bases between them. The CDR3 here is CASSYGWEETQYF. The DNA for the CDR3 is TGTGCCAGCAGTTACGGCTGGGAGGAGACCCAGTACTTC.

V gene TRBV25-1 combines with J gene TRBJ2-3, with D uncertain. CDR1 and CDR2 from the germline V gene are MGHDK and SYGVNS. The CDR3 is made up of 14 amino acids. The V and J ends lost 6 bases and 2 bases respectively, with 12 bases between them. CDR3 coding DNA: TGTGCCAGCAGCGTGGACCGATTCACAGATACGCAGTATTTT. Translating it yields CASSVDRFTDTQYF.

This clonotype was detected ten times or more. V usage is TRBV3-1 and J usage is TRBJ1-3; no definite D call. Trimming removed 1 base at V and 3 bases at J, with 4 bases between. The V gene's germline CDR1 is LGHDT and CDR2 YNNKEL (reference sequence). The CDR3 has 13 amino acids. This chain's CDR3 is CASSQVFGNTIYF. The DNA of the CDR3 is TGTGCCAGCAGCCAAGTCTTTGGAAACACCATATATTTT.

This clonotype has a handful of counts. DNA for the CDR3: TGTGCCTGTGGACAACGGACTAGCGGGACGGTCCTCAGTGAGCAGTTCTTC. Its protein product is CACGQRTSGTVLSEQFF. This rearrangement joins TRBV14 to TRBJ2-1, with 12 nucleotides matching TRBD2. V shed 11 bases, J shed 9 bases, and the junction held 20 bases outside the gene matches. This CDR3 has 17 residues. Germline V gene lookup returns CDR1 SGHDN and CDR2 FVKESK.

The chain is built from TRBV6-2 or TRBV6-3 and TRBJ1-1, with a tentative D call TRBD1 (6 bases). V was shortened by 8 bases and J by 1 base, with 17 bases between the two germline ends. This CDR3 has 15 amino acids. Germline values: CDR1 MNHEY, CDR2 SVGEGT. Here the CDR3 DNA reads TGTGCCAGCCGCCGGGACACCGTCCCGAACACTGAAGCTTTCTTT. As protein: CASRRDTVPNTEAFF.

This clonotype has just a few counts. The chain is built from TRBV28 and TRBJ1-1; D gene ambiguous. The germline gives CDR1 MDHEN, CDR2 SYDVKM. The CDR3 contains 12 residues. The V end was cut by 3 bases, the J end by 3 bases, with 5 bases between. The CDR3 protein is CASSLPHTEAFF. CDR3 sequence (DNA): TGTGCCAGCAGTTTGCCTCACACTGAAGCTTTCTTT.

This chain uses TRBV10-1 with TRBJ2-2, with D perhaps matching TRBD1 or TRBD2 (5 bases each). Germline V gene data show CDR1 as WNHNN and CDR2 as SYGVQD (reference sequence). The CDR3 is made up of 14 amino acids. V was clipped by 6 bases and J by 5 bases, with 13 bases between them. The DNA for the CDR3 is TGCGCCAGCAGACCCGGGACCGATACCGGGGAGCTGTTTTTT. Translated, it gives CASRPGTDTGELFF.

This clonotype occurred a few times. The V gene is TRBV18, the J gene TRBJ1-1; TRBD1 matches 7 bases. Germline CDR1 reads KGHSH; CDR2 reads LQKENI. The CDR3 totals 15 residues. The junction had 5 bases not matched to a gene; V was cut back by 3 bases and J by 1 base. CDR3: CASSPDRAENTEAFF. CDR3 bases: TGTGCCAGCTCACCTGACAGGGCCGAGAACACTGAAGCTTTCTTT.

The chain recombines TRBV29-1 with TRBJ2-3; 7 bases align to TRBD2. The CDR3 runs to 17 residues. Unmatched junction bases numbered 19, after V lost 3 bases and J lost 7 bases. Germline CDR1 is SQVTM and CDR2 is ANQGSEA. The CDR3 spells CSVDGQLANGVVHTQYF. CDR3 DNA sequence: TGCAGCGTTGACGGCCAACTAGCGAATGGTGTAGTACATACGCAGTATTTT.

This clonotype was seen a few times. The chain has TRBV4-3 and TRBJ2-1; no clear D. Germline V gene data show CDR1 as LGHNA and CDR2 as YSLEER. The length of the CDR3 is 12 residues. Trimming pared 0 bases from V and 11 bases from J, leaving 8 bases between. The CDR3 spells CASSQDWAKQFF. CDR3 DNA: TGCGCCAGCAGCCAAGATTGGGCCAAGCAGTTCTTC.

This clonotype was counted only a few times. V gene TRBV5-6 combines with J gene TRBJ2-7, with D maybe TRBD1 (6 bases). CDR3 length equals 14 residues. Germline V gene sequence: CDR1 SGHDT, CDR2 YYEEEE. The V end lost 4 bases, the J end lost 6 bases, and 17 bases lay between the germline ends. The chain's CDR3 is CASSRVHRDAEQYF. DNA of the CDR3: TGTGCCAGCAGCCGAGTACACAGGGACGCCGAGCAGTACTTC. Supplemented by reference TRBV5-6 and TRBJ2-7, the full variable domain reads DAGVTQSPTHLIKTRGQQVTLRCSPKSGHDTVSWYQQALGQGPQFIFQYYEEEERQRGNFPDRFSGHQFPNYSSELNVNALLLGDSALYLCASSRVHRDAEQYFGPGTRLTVT.

This clonotype has at least ten counts. V usage is TRBV3-1 and J usage is TRBJ2-7; D unclear. The CDR3 is 14 amino acids. Per germline, CDR1 LGHDT and CDR2 YNNKEL (reference sequence). V shed 0 bases and J shed 5 bases, with 11 bases lying between them. CDR3 in amino acids: CASSQDKVRNEQYF. As DNA, the CDR3 is TGTGCCAGCAGCCAAGATAAGGTCCGGAACGAGCAGTACTTC.

The J gene is TRBJ2-1, the V gene TRBV24-1; 8 bases line up with TRBD2. TRBJ2-7 matches the DNA end more closely, so the J call is doubtful. This CDR3 spans 16 amino acids. From germline, CDR1 is KGHDR and CDR2 SFDVKD. CDR3 DNA: TGTGCCACCAGTGATCGTCGGGGGGGGCTCTACAATGAGCAGTACTTC. Translating gives CATSDRRGGLYNEQYF.

This clonotype has just one count. A read error may account for a junction end that differs from germline. V gene TRBV12-3 or TRBV12-4 combines with J gene TRBJ2-3; D possibly matches TRBD1 or TRBD2 (5 bases each). The CDR3 is 15 amino acids. In DNA form, the CDR3 reads TGTGCCGGCAGTTCCAGGGAGCAGACGACAGATACGCAGTATTTT. Amino acids: CAGSSREQTTDTQYF.

The CDR3 reads CASSPGEREQYV. Here the CDR3 DNA reads TGTGCCAGCAGCCCGGGAGAAAGGGAGCAGTACGTC. The V call is TRBV11-2, the J call TRBJ2-7; a weak D match, TRBD2 (6 bases). Germline values: CDR1 SGHAT, CDR2 FQNNGV. The V gene lost 5 bases and the J gene lost 7 bases, with 12 bases spanning the gap. CDR3 length: 12 amino acids.

This clonotype was seen more than once but under ten times. This sequence joins TRBV5-1 and TRBJ2-1, with 11 bases lining up with TRBD2. CDR1 is SGHRS and CDR2 is YFSETQ in the germline V gene. The V segment lost 1 base and the J segment 7 bases; nucleotides outside the gene matches: 4. This CDR3 region has 15 residues. The CDR3 DNA is TGCGCCAGCAGCTTGTTTTTAGCGGGAGGGAATGAGCAGTTCTTC. Its translation: CASSLFLAGGNEQFF.

This sequence joins TRBV18 and TRBJ2-7, with a tentative D call TRBD1 (6 bases). V was pared by 1 base and J by 0 bases, with 10 bases between. The germline V gene encodes CDR1 KGHSH and CDR2 LQKENI. This CDR3 region has 15 residues. The CDR3 here is CASSPRQDSSYEQYV. The DNA for the CDR3 is TGTGCCAGCTCACCACGGCAGGACAGCTCCTACGAGCAGTACGTC.